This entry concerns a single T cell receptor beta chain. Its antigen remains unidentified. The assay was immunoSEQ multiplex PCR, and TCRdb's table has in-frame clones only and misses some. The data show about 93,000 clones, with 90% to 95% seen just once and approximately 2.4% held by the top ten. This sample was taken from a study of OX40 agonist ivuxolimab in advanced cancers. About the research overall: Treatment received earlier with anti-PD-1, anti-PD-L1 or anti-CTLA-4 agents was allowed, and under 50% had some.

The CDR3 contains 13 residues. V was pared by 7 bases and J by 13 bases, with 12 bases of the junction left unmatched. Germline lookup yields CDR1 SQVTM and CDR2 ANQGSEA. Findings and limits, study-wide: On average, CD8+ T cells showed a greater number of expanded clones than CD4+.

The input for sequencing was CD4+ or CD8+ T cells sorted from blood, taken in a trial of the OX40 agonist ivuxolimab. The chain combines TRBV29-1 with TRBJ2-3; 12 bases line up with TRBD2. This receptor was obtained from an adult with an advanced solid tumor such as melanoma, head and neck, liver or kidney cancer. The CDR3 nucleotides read TGCAGCGCGTACCTAGCGGGAGGGCCGTCGGAGTATTTT. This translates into CSAYLAGGPSEYF.